This T cell receptor (beta chain) was documented in a study of CD8 T cells in ankylosing spondylitis. This clonotype was detected many times. TCRdb re-analysed the 5' RACE reads in MiXCR, keeping a single row per CDR3 protein. The sample carries roughly 130,000 distinct CDR3 sequences, over 6% recorded once. The sequence came from a male donor with ankylosing spondylitis or in good health (not recorded which). Input material: blood, either unsorted or a sorted T cell fraction (not recorded which).

CDR3 sequence (DNA): TGCGCCAGCAGCTTCTTACAGCTGGACACCGGGGAGCTGTTTTTT. Protein product: CASSFLQLDTGELFF. The chain joins TRBV5-1 to TRBJ2-2; D not certain. With 2 bases removed from V and 3 bases from J, the gap between germline ends came to 11 bases. The CDR3 runs to 15 residues. Germline assignment: CDR1 SGHRS and CDR2 YFSETQ.